The 13 T cell receptor beta chains given below trace back to one sample, sequenced in a study of beta chain features in type 1 diabetes. These receptors' antigens are unknown. Study-wide points: For Type 1 diabetes patients, all four CD4+ subsets carried TCRB CDR3s that were moderately but significantly shorter.

cDNA synthesis used the whole RNA isolate, giving expressed TCRB sequences. Assay used: immunoSEQ multiplex PCR; TCRdb lists only in-frame clones, some missing. The sample holds approximately 150,000 clones; about 13% are singletons and the top ten take under 1.5%. Sample: central memory CD4+ T cells from blood. The source is a man aged 18 to 35 with type 1 diabetes.

This clone was observed a handful of times. The J gene is TRBJ2-7, the V gene TRBV4-2; 8 nucleotides line up with TRBD1. With V trimmed by 6 bases and J by 2 bases, 6 bases remained unmatched. Germline CDR1 reads LGHNA; CDR2 reads YNFKEQ. This CDR3 comprises 14 residues. The CDR3 sequence is CASSPGTGTYEQYF. CDR3 coding DNA: TGTGCCAGCAGTCCCGGGACAGGCACCTACGAGCAGTACTTC.

The chain combines TRBV28 with TRBJ2-7; the D is unclear. Germline-derived CDR1 and CDR2 are MDHEN and SYDVKM. The CDR3 totals 14 residues. The ends were cut back, 3 bases at V and 9 bases at J, with 18 bases in the middle. Written as DNA, the CDR3 is TGTGCCAGCAGTTTCCTCCGGGCGGACGGTGGGCAGTACTTC. Residues: CASSFLRADGGQYF.

As for this clone: The conserved phenylalanine or tryptophan is not found at the CDR3 terminus, so this likely reflects a read error. No DNA is shown, since the ends of the CDR3 on it are uncertain; the CDR3 is the one TCRdb lists. The gene calls are TRBV20-1 and TRBJ1-2. The germline V gene encodes CDR1 DFQATT and CDR2 SNEGSKA (reference sequence). Both ends counted, the CDR3 spans 9 residues. The CDR3: CSARKGQVL.

This clone has a handful of counts. The rearrangement joins TRBV4-2 to TRBJ2-3; 9 bases align to TRBD2. CDR1 and CDR2 (germline): LGHNA, YNFKEQ. The CDR3 runs to 16 residues. Germline trimming cut 0 bases from V and 2 bases from J; bases unmatched to any gene: 3. CDR3: CASSQELAGYTDTQYF. The CDR3 nucleotides are TGTGCCAGCAGCCAAGAACTAGCGGGCTACACAGATACGCAGTATTTT.

This clone was observed at least ten times. This chain uses TRBV4-1 with TRBJ1-5; 9 bases line up with TRBD1. The germline gives CDR1 MGHRA, CDR2 YSYEKL. V shed 0 bases and J 4 bases; nucleotides not matched to a gene: 10. The CDR3 is 18 residues long. The CDR3 reads CASSQEPLGQGGNQPQHF. CDR3 coding DNA: TGCGCCAGCAGCCAAGAACCTCTGGGACAGGGAGGGAATCAGCCCCAGCATTTT.

This clone was counted a few times. This chain uses TRBV10-3 with TRBJ2-1; D not resolved. Germline CDR1 is ENHRY and CDR2 is SYGVKD. The CDR3 loop spans 13 amino acids. V was shortened by 3 bases and J by 9 bases, with 12 bases between the two germline ends. The CDR3: CAISDLDQLEQFF. The CDR3, as DNA: TGTGCCATCAGTGATTTGGACCAACTTGAGCAGTTCTTC.

The chain links TRBV6-1 to TRBJ2-5, with D uncertain. Germline assignment: CDR1 MNHNS and CDR2 SASEGT. V was trimmed by 8 bases and J by 5 bases, leaving 21 bases between them. CDR3 length: 15 amino acids. CDR3 in amino acids: CASSSEGASVETQYF. The CDR3 DNA reads as TGTGCCAGCTCAAGTGAAGGAGCTAGTGTGGAGACCCAGTACTTC.

This clone showed up just a few times. The chain links TRBV11-3 to TRBJ1-2; 8 bases match TRBD1. Germline CDR1 reads SGHNT; CDR2 reads YENEEA. This CDR3 has 15 residues. The V segment lost 6 bases and the J segment 4 bases; nucleotides outside the gene matches: 10. CDR3 DNA sequence: TGTGCCAGCAGGGACAGGGCCTCGAGCTCCTATGGCTACACCTTC. Protein sequence: CASRDRASSSYGYTF.

V is TRBV7-6 and J is TRBJ1-2; D unclear. Trimming took off 0 bases at V and 7 bases at J, with 12 bases between the two ends. This CDR3 contains 14 residues. CDR1 and CDR2 (germline): SGHVS, FNYEAQ. CDR3 sequence: CASSLASIGGGYTF. CDR3 bases: TGTGCCAGCAGCTTAGCGAGCATCGGCGGTGGCTACACCTTC.

V is TRBV7-2 and J is TRBJ2-3, with TRBD2 matching 9 bases. J was trimmed by 3 bases and V by 4 bases; bases with no gene match: 8. The CDR3 covers 16 residues. Germline-derived CDR1 and CDR2 are SGHTA and FQGNSA. The DNA for the CDR3 is TGTGCCAGCAGCTCGGGACTAGCAGGGGGAACAGATACGCAGTATTTT. Translation: CASSSGLAGGTDTQYF.

This clone was found a few times. This chain uses TRBV5-1 with TRBJ1-4, with D tentatively TRBD1 (6 bases). Germline CDR1 and CDR2: SGHRS and YFSETQ. V lost 3 bases, J lost 3 bases, and 9 bases lay in between. This CDR3 has 14 residues. The CDR3 region is CASSSGQSNEKLFF. The CDR3 nucleotides are TGCGCCAGCAGCTCTGGACAGTCTAATGAAAAACTGTTTTTT.

The chain recombines TRBV5-6 with TRBJ1-4, with 10 bases identical to TRBD1. V was clipped by 3 bases and J by 2 bases; unmatched bases: 7. The CDR3 covers 17 residues. Germline V gene data show CDR1 as SGHDT and CDR2 as YYEEEE. CDR3 bases: TGTGCCAGCAGCTACCGACAGGGGGCGTACACTAATGAAAAACTGTTTTTT. Amino acid sequence: CASSYRQGAYTNEKLFF. Drawing the rest from reference TRBV5-6 and TRBJ1-4, the complete variable domain is DAGVTQSPTHLIKTRGQQVTLRCSPKSGHDTVSWYQQALGQGPQFIFQYYEEEERQRGNFPDRFSGHQFPNYSSELNVNALLLGDSALYLCASSYRQGAYTNEKLFFGSGTQLSVL.

The chain is built from TRBV9 and TRBJ1-6, with D perhaps TRBD1 (6 bases). Germline values: CDR1 SGDLS, CDR2 YYNGEE. This CDR3 has 14 amino acids. V was pared by 0 bases and J by 6 bases, with 7 bases between. CDR3 residues: CASSVGTANSPLHF. CDR3 DNA sequence: TGTGCCAGCAGCGTAGGGACAGCTAATTCACCCCTCCACTTT.